Presented here are 17 T cell receptor beta chains from one specimen sequenced in a study of vaccination and CD4 T cells after COVID-19. The Oncomine TCR Beta short-read assay was what sequenced the DNA obtained from cultured CD4+ T cells. TCRdb called the PCR reads again in MiXCR, with one record for every CDR3 protein. This table has approximately 18,000 distinct CDR3 sequences, approximately 58% appearing once. These receptors' targets are unknown. Treatment here: approximately 9-day PBMC culture with coronavirus spike peptide pools or control peptides (ViraFEST assay). The sample taken for sequencing was CD4+ T cells from blood, cultured in vitro. The receptors shown here come from a human donor who had recovered from COVID-19.

The gene calls are TRBV5-1 and TRBJ2-1, with TRBD1 matching over 10 bases. The germline CDR1 and CDR2 sequences are SGHRS and YFSETQ. This CDR3 region has 15 residues. Germline trimming cut 1 base from V and 6 bases from J; bases unmatched to any gene: 4. The CDR3 region is CASSLNGDRGNEQFF. CDR3 nucleotides: TGCGCCAGCAGCTTGAACGGGGACAGGGGCAATGAGCAGTTCTTC. Looking up the rest from reference TRBV5-1 and TRBJ2-1 gives the full variable domain: KAGVTQTPRYLIKTRGQQVTLSCSPISGHRSVSWYQQTPGQGLQFLFEYFSETQRNKGNFPGRFSGRQFSNSRSEMNVSTLELGDSALYLCASSLNGDRGNEQFFGPGTRLTVL.

The CDR3 DNA reads as TGTGCTTGTTGGGAAAGGGCAGATACGCAGTATTTT. Translating gives CACWERADTQYF. The chain is built from TRBV6-1 and TRBJ2-3; D ambiguous. The CDR3 loop spans 12 amino acids. Germline assignment: CDR1 MNHNS and CDR2 SASEGT.

Note on this clonotype: Germline and junction disagree at one end, which may indicate a read error. V usage is TRBV4-1 and J usage is TRBJ1-2; tentatively, D is TRBD1 (6 bases). Germline V CDR1 and CDR2: MGHRA, YSYEKL. The CDR3 extends over 15 amino acids. The CDR3 reads CASSHDWDTPDPGVF. CDR3 DNA: TGCGCCAGCAGCCACGATTGGGACACACCAGACCCCGGGGTGTTC.

This chain joins TRBV12-3 or TRBV12-4 and TRBJ1-1; D may be TRBD1 (6 bases). CDR3 length: 16 amino acids. V lost 6 bases, J lost 1 base, and 18 bases lay in between. CDR3: CASSVSLGAGNTEAFF. CDR3 coding DNA: TGTGCCAGCAGCGTTTCCTTGGGGGCCGGGAACACTGAAGCTTTCTTT.

The V gene is TRBV7-2, the J gene TRBJ2-3, with D possibly matching TRBD2 (5 bases). Germline CDR1 reads SGHTA; CDR2 reads FQGNSA. This CDR3 is 15 amino acids long. Trimming removed 0 bases at V and 6 bases at J, with 13 bases between. CDR3 bases: TGTGCCAGCAGCTTAGCTGGCGGGTCCGGCGATACGCAGTATTTT. It translates to CASSLAGGSGDTQYF.

In the case of this clonotype: Relative to the germline gene, one junction end is altered; a read error may explain this. The genes are TRBV6-7 and TRBJ1-1; possibly TRBD1 for D (5 bases). TRBV6-7 qualifies as an ORF whose function is uncertain. The CDR3 length is 16 residues. The CDR3, as DNA: TGTGCCAGCAGTCTACCCATTCCTTGGGGGAACCCTGAAGCTTTCTTT. Its protein is CASSLPIPWGNPEAFF.

The chain links TRBV24-1 to TRBJ2-2; 11 nucleotides align to TRBD2. V was pared by 4 bases and J by 0 bases, with 3 bases of the junction left unmatched. CDR3 length equals 17 residues. The germline CDR1 and CDR2 sequences are KGHDR and SFDVKD. The CDR3 sequence is CATSDPTSGTNTGELFF. CDR3 bases: TGTGCCACCAGTGACCCGACTAGCGGGACGAACACCGGGGAGCTGTTTTTT.

CDR3 in DNA: TGTGCCAGCAGCTATATACAGGGGCGGGATGGCTACACCTTC. Translated, it gives CASSYIQGRDGYTF. The genes are TRBV11-2 and TRBJ1-2; 7 bases match TRBD1. Losses at the gene ends were 4 bases for V and 6 bases for J; bases not matched to a gene: 8. CDR1 and CDR2 (germline): SGHAT, FQNNGV. This CDR3 has 14 residues. The full variable domain, rest sourced from reference TRBV11-2 and TRBJ1-2, is EAGVAQSPRYKIIEKRQSVAFWCNPISGHATLYWYQQILGQGPKLLIQFQNNGVVDDSQLPKDRFSAERLKGVDSTLKIQPAKLEDSAVYLCASSYIQGRDGYTFGSGTRLTVV.

The chain is built from TRBV20-1 and TRBJ2-7; TRBD2 is a possible D gene (5 bases). Germline V gives CDR1 DFQATT, CDR2 SNEGSKA (reference sequence). Trimming shortened V by 6 bases and J by 2 bases, and 17 bases separated the two germline ends. The CDR3 has 14 amino acids. The CDR3 protein is CSAQRAYPPYEQYF. CDR3 nucleotide sequence: TGCAGTGCCCAGAGGGCGTATCCACCCTACGAGCAGTACTTC.

The chain is built from TRBV5-4 and TRBJ2-7; weak D call: TRBD1 (5 bases). The CDR3 spans 13 residues. V lost 4 bases and J 1 base, leaving 9 bases between the germline ends. Looked up from germline, CDR1 is SGHNT and CDR2 is YYREEE (reference sequence). The CDR3 region has the DNA TGTGCCAGCAGCGCCAGGGAATCCTACGAGCAGTACTTC. Its protein product is CASSARESYEQYF.

V gene TRBV12-3 or TRBV12-4 combines with J gene TRBJ2-1; the match to TRBD2 covers 9 bases. The CDR3 contains 13 residues. V lost 3 bases, J lost 10 bases, and 4 bases stayed unmatched. In DNA, the CDR3 is TGTGCCAGCAGTTTCGTCCTAGCGGGGGAGCAGTTCTTC. This sequence encodes CASSFVLAGEQFF.

V is TRBV15 and J is TRBJ2-3, with 14 bases aligning to TRBD2. V trimming: 3 bases; J trimming: 6 bases; junction bases outside the gene matches: 8. The length of the CDR3 is 17 residues. In germline, CDR1 is LNHNV, CDR2 YYDKDF (reference sequence). The CDR3 is CATSSGRTSGGPDTQYF. The CDR3 nucleotides are TGTGCCACCAGCAGTGGAAGGACTAGCGGGGGGCCGGATACGCAGTATTTT.

This sequence joins TRBV4-3 and TRBJ2-3; a weak D match, TRBD2 (5 bases). The CDR3 contains 18 residues. The V gene lost 2 bases and the J gene lost 2 bases, with 20 bases spanning the gap. Per germline, CDR1 LGHNA and CDR2 YSLEER. For the CDR3, the DNA is TGCGCCAGCAGCCAACGAATTGTAGAGGGCCCTATCACAGATACGCAGTATTTT. Translated, it gives CASSQRIVEGPITDTQYF.

There are a few counts of this clonotype. The chain employs TRBV10-1 and TRBJ1-2; D uncertain. Germline lookup yields CDR1 WNHNN and CDR2 SYGVQD (reference sequence). This CDR3 contains 15 residues. V was clipped by 2 bases and J by 4 bases, with 14 bases between them. As DNA, the CDR3 is TGCGCCAGCAGTGAGCCCGTGGCTTCTCCCTATGGCTACACCTTC. It is translated as CASSEPVASPYGYTF.

The chain links TRBV12-5 to TRBJ1-5; D is possibly TRBD1 (6 bases). CDR1 LGHNT and CDR2 FRNRAP come from the germline V gene. Trimming cost V 0 bases and J 0 bases, with 18 bases left between them. The CDR3 totals 19 residues. In DNA, the CDR3 is TGTGCTAGTGGTTTGGTCCTACCCAACTGGACAGATAGCAATCAGCCCCAGCATTTT. Amino acid sequence: CASGLVLPNWTDSNQPQHF.

This clonotype was seen only a few times. Written as DNA, the CDR3 is TGCAGTGCCCCTAACTCGGGGAACACCGGGGAGCTGTTTTTT. Residues: CSAPNSGNTGELFF. This chain joins TRBV20-1 and TRBJ2-2; D remains ambiguous. Trimming stripped 6 bases from V and 1 base from J, with 12 bases between. The CDR3 is 14 amino acids. Germline V gene lookup returns CDR1 DFQATT and CDR2 SNEGSKA (reference sequence).

The chain uses TRBV10-3 and TRBJ1-2; no reliable D call. The length of the CDR3 is 14 residues. The germline CDR1 and CDR2 sequences are ENHRY and SYGVKD. Trimming removed 3 bases at V and 4 bases at J, with 12 bases between. The CDR3 region is CAISDGAFGYGYTF. The CDR3 DNA reads as TGTGCCATCAGTGATGGCGCTTTTGGCTATGGCTACACCTTC.